This T cell receptor beta chain is drawn from a study of metastatic and nonmetastatic thyroid tumors. Study information: Peripheral blood and tumor or nodule samples from malignant and benign thyroid patients were compared. Whole-study findings and limits: Malignant thyroid tumors reportedly exceeded benign nodules significantly in TCR beta diversity, with the difference appearing in blood and tumor.

In this sample, this clone turned up many times. Its antigen remains unknown. V was clipped by 6 bases and J by 2 bases; unmatched bases: 7. The CDR3 is made up of 13 amino acids. Germline-derived CDR1 and CDR2 are DFQATT and SNEGSKA (reference sequence). As handled by the study authors: A papillary thyroid cancer distant-metastasis classifier was built from CDR3 differences across clinicopathological groups. TCRdb called clones again from the PCR reads with MiXCR. The V and J calls and clone size are TCRdb's, not the authors'. The sample shows about 52,000 clones, roughly 15% of them seen only once. Patients underwent thyroid surgery, and none had received any treatment before it.

The clonotype was recovered from a female donor with papillary thyroid cancer or a benign thyroid nodule (not recorded which). Some clones in this sample may be carry-over from other donors' samples. V gene TRBV20-1 combines with J gene TRBJ2-7; 7 nucleotides match TRBD1. The source material was blood. The CDR3 DNA follows: TGCAGTGCCCAGAGGGACAGCCCCTACGAGCAGTACTTC. Its translation is CSAQRDSPYEQYF.